These 25 T cell receptor beta chains share one sample of origin, sequenced in a study of CD4 T cells in relation to SARS-CoV-2 and coronaviruses. The antigens these receptors bind are not known. Profiling relied on immunoSEQ multiplex PCR, and the TCRdb table lists in-frame clones only, not all of them. The sample records some 46,000 clones, roughly 87% being singletons. Sequenced: naive CD4+ T cells from PBMCs, cultured in vitro. The subset was: naive CD4+ T cells isolated by negative enrichment. All receptors derive from an adult with COVID-19.

Concerning this clone: The DNA is omitted, as the CDR3 cannot be located on it reliably, and the CDR3 follows TCRdb's listing. This chain joins TRBV6-5 and TRBJ2-5. The germline CDR1 and CDR2 sequences are MNHEY and SVGAGI. The CDR3 is 11 amino acids in total, end residues counted. The CDR3 here is CASSSSKTQYF.

A few counts support this clone. The chain carries TRBV15 and TRBJ2-3; tentative D call: TRBD2 (6 bases). Germline V gene lookup returns CDR1 LNHNV and CDR2 YYDKDF (reference sequence). V dropped 5 bases and J dropped 1 base, with 13 bases sitting between them. The CDR3 has 15 residues. DNA for the CDR3: TGTGCCACCAGCCACAGCTGGGGGGGCACAGATACGCAGTATTTT. Residues: CATSHSWGGTDTQYF.

The rearrangement joins TRBV4-3 to TRBJ2-2, with 12 bases lining up with TRBD2. The CDR3 covers 18 residues. J lost 7 bases, V lost 1 base, and 10 bases had no gene match. CDR1 LGHNA and CDR2 YSLEER come from the germline V gene. CDR3 residues: CASSQAPSGRAEVGELFF. The CDR3 region has the DNA TGCGCCAGCAGCCAAGCTCCTAGCGGGAGGGCCGAGGTCGGGGAGCTGTTTTTT.

This chain connects TRBV5-1 to TRBJ1-4; D call uncertain. Trimming removed 5 bases from V and 0 bases from J, with 11 bases in between. The germline CDR1 and CDR2 sequences are SGHRS and YFSETQ. CDR3 size: 15 residues. The CDR3 loop is CASSYGDATNEKLFF. For the CDR3, the DNA is TGCGCCAGCAGTTACGGGGATGCAACTAATGAAAAACTGTTTTTT.

V is TRBV4-3 and J is TRBJ1-1; tentatively, D is TRBD1 (6 bases). Trimming shortened V by 0 bases and J by 1 base, and 15 bases separated the two germline ends. The CDR3 length is 17 residues. Germline CDR1 reads LGHNA; CDR2 reads YSLEER. Written as DNA, the CDR3 is TGCGCCAGCAGCCAAGATAACCCGACAGGTTCGAACACTGAAGCTTTCTTT. It specifies CASSQDNPTGSNTEAFF.

This clone was observed a handful of times. This chain connects TRBV7-2 to TRBJ1-5, with D unclear. Germline values: CDR1 SGHTA, CDR2 FQGNSA. This CDR3 region has 13 residues. Trimming removed 2 bases at V and 5 bases at J, with 7 bases between. This CDR3 is CASSLFGYQPQHF. DNA of the CDR3: TGTGCCAGCAGCTTATTCGGGTATCAGCCCCAGCATTTT.

The chain is built from TRBV7-8 and TRBJ2-7; D may be TRBD2 (7 bases). The CDR3 is made up of 16 amino acids. Trimming took off 4 bases at V and 4 bases at J, with 20 bases between the two ends. CDR1 and CDR2 from the germline V gene are SGHVS and FQNEAQ. The CDR3 DNA sequence: TGTGCCAGCAGCTCCCCTAAGGAGGGGGGGGAATACGAGCAGTACTTC. It codes for CASSSPKEGGEYEQYF.

The chain uses TRBV30 and TRBJ1-1; D gene ambiguous. This CDR3 is 12 amino acids long. With 3 bases removed from V and 5 bases from J, the gap between germline ends came to 10 bases. CDR1 and CDR2 (germline): GTSNPN, SVGIG (reference sequence). CDR3 nucleotide sequence: TGTGCCTGGAGCAGAAGGGAGACTGAAGCTTTCTTT. Translation: CAWSRRETEAFF.

V gene TRBV9 combines with J gene TRBJ2-5, with D perhaps TRBD1 (6 bases). The CDR3 contains 13 residues. V was cut by 4 bases and J by 3 bases, with 10 bases left in between. Germline CDR1 SGDLS, CDR2 YYNGEE. In DNA, the CDR3 is TGTGCCAGCAGCCCCGGGACAAAAGAGACCCAGTACTTC. The encoded protein is CASSPGTKETQYF.

The chain recombines TRBV11-2 with TRBJ2-1, with 8 bases fitting TRBD1. This CDR3 is 15 amino acids long. The germline V gene has CDR1 SGHAT and CDR2 FQNNGV. With 5 bases clipped from V and 5 bases from J, the junction kept 8 bases outside the gene matches. The CDR3 coding sequence is TGTGCCAGCAGCCCGCAGGGGGCTATCGACAATGAGCAGTTCTTC. This codes for CASSPQGAIDNEQFF.

There are a few counts of this clone. This chain uses TRBV5-5 with TRBJ1-5, with TRBD1 as a possible D gene (5 bases). The CDR3 covers 14 residues. Trimming left V 2 bases short and J 6 bases short, with 12 bases between. CDR1 SGHKS and CDR2 YYEKEE come from the germline V gene (reference sequence). CDR3 protein: CASSLGQGGQPQHF. The CDR3 coding sequence is TGTGCCAGCAGCTTAGGGCAGGGTGGTCAGCCCCAGCATTTT.

The chain joins TRBV7-8 to TRBJ1-3; no definite D call. V lost 5 bases and J 3 bases, leaving 8 bases between the germline ends. The CDR3 contains 13 residues. Germline CDR1 is SGHVS and CDR2 is FQNEAQ. DNA of the CDR3: TGTGCCAGCAGCGTCGATGGTGGAAACACCATATATTTT. Its protein product is CASSVDGGNTIYF.

The J gene is TRBJ2-1, the V gene TRBV19, with 7 bases aligning to TRBD1. The germline gives CDR1 LNHDA, CDR2 SQIVND (reference sequence). The CDR3 has 17 amino acids. The trim removed 7 bases at V and 0 bases at J, leaving 12 bases unmatched. DNA of the CDR3: TGTGCCAGTACCTCAACAGGGGACCTCTACTCCTACAATGAGCAGTTCTTC. Its translation is CASTSTGDLYSYNEQFF. The full variable domain, its missing parts supplied by reference TRBV19 and TRBJ2-1, is DGGITQSPKYLFRKEGQNVTLSCEQNLNHDAMYWYRQDPGQGLRLIYYSQIVNDFQKGDIAEGYSVSREKKESFPLTVTSAQKNPTAFYLCASTSTGDLYSYNEQFFGPGTRLTVL.

The V gene is TRBV6-5, the J gene TRBJ1-1, with a tentative D call TRBD1 (6 bases). The CDR3 is made up of 16 amino acids. Trimming left V 0 bases short and J 1 base short, with 12 bases between. Per the germline V gene, CDR1 is MNHEY and CDR2 is SVGAGI. The CDR3 DNA is TGTGCCAGCAGTTACTCATCGGGGGCACCGAACACTGAAGCTTTCTTT. Encoded protein: CASSYSSGAPNTEAFF.

This chain links TRBV28 with TRBJ2-1, with D maybe TRBD2 (6 bases). The length of the CDR3 is 12 residues. In germline, CDR1 is MDHEN, CDR2 SYDVKM. The CDR3 loop reads CACGDFNNEQFF. The CDR3 nucleotides are TGTGCATGCGGGGACTTTAACAATGAGCAGTTCTTC. Complete variable domain (other parts from reference TRBV28 and TRBJ2-1): DVKVTQSSRYLVKRTGEKVFLECVQDMDHENMFWYRQDPGLGLRLIYFSYDVKMKEKGDIPEGYSVSREKKERFSLILESASTNQTSMYLCACGDFNNEQFFGPGTRLTVL.

The CDR3 nucleotides are TGTGCCAGCAGACTGGGACTAGCGGATGGCGCTGAGCAGTTCTTC. This codes for CASRLGLADGAEQFF. V usage is TRBV5-4 and J usage is TRBJ2-1, with 11 bases matching TRBD2. The CDR3 totals 15 residues. Germline V gene sequence: CDR1 SGHNT, CDR2 YYREEE (reference sequence). The V gene end was trimmed by 5 bases and the J gene end by 9 bases; junction bases not matched to a gene: 10.

The CDR3 loop is CASSTGGANYGYTF. DNA for the CDR3: TGTGCCAGCAGTACGGGGGGGGCCAACTATGGCTACACCTTC. V is TRBV6-5 and J is TRBJ1-2; maybe TRBD1 (6 bases). The CDR3 extends over 14 amino acids. Germline CDR1 reads MNHEY; CDR2 reads SVGAGI. V dropped 5 bases and J dropped 2 bases, with 12 bases sitting between them.

This rearrangement joins TRBV5-1 to TRBJ1-1; D gene ambiguous. Germline CDR1 reads SGHRS; CDR2 reads YFSETQ. The CDR3 is 13 amino acids. Trimming removed 4 bases at V and 0 bases at J, with 7 bases between. The CDR3 sequence is CASSGRLNTEAFF. The DNA for the CDR3 is TGCGCCAGCAGCGGGAGACTGAACACTGAAGCTTTCTTT.

Turning to this clone: Germline is not matched at one junction end, which may reflect a read error. The chain recombines TRBV11-2 with TRBJ1-1; the D gene is possibly TRBD1 (5 bases). Germline CDR1 is SGHAT and CDR2 is FQNNGV. The CDR3 extends over 16 amino acids. The CDR3 region has the DNA TGTGCCAGCAGGTTAGGTAGATTCACAGGGAACACTGAAGCTTTCTTT. Encoded protein: CASRLGRFTGNTEAFF.

The rearrangement uses TRBV28 and TRBJ2-2; 10 bases line up with TRBD1. This CDR3 has 18 residues. Trimming removed 6 bases from V and 3 bases from J; junction bases left unmatched: 13. CDR1 and CDR2 (germline): MDHEN, SYDVKM. In DNA form, the CDR3 reads TGTGCCAGCAGCGATCGAACCGGGACAGGGGTTGACACCGGGGAGCTGTTTTTT. It encodes CASSDRTGTGVDTGELFF. Drawing the rest from reference TRBV28 and TRBJ2-2, the complete variable domain is DVKVTQSSRYLVKRTGEKVFLECVQDMDHENMFWYRQDPGLGLRLIYFSYDVKMKEKGDIPEGYSVSREKKERFSLILESASTNQTSMYLCASSDRTGTGVDTGELFFGEGSRLTVL.

This chain joins TRBV27 and TRBJ2-2, with 8 bases fitting TRBD2. Unmatched junction bases numbered 16, after V lost 4 bases and J lost 6 bases. Germline V CDR1 and CDR2: MNHEY, SMNVEV (reference sequence). The CDR3 totals 18 residues. CDR3 nucleotide sequence: TGTGCCAGCAGTTCCCCGTCGGTGTGGCGGGAGGTCTCCGGGGAGCTGTTTTTT. It yields the protein CASSSPSVWREVSGELFF.

The chain carries TRBV27 and TRBJ1-6; possibly TRBD1 for D (6 bases). The germline gives CDR1 MNHEY, CDR2 SMNVEV (reference sequence). CDR3 length: 17 amino acids. Trimming stripped 4 bases from V and 4 bases from J, with 17 bases between. The DNA of the CDR3 is TGTGCCAGCAGTTATCTCCCGGGACAAGAATATAATTCACCCCTCCACTTT. It codes for CASSYLPGQEYNSPLHF.

The rearrangement uses TRBV3-1 (or the pseudogene TRBV3-2) and TRBJ2-3; 11 bases agree with TRBD2. The trim removed 2 bases at V and 1 base at J, leaving 2 bases unmatched. The length of the CDR3 is 16 residues. Germline V lookup: CDR1 LGHDT, CDR2 YNNKEL (reference sequence). The CDR3 nucleotides read TGTGCCAGCAGCCAATTAGCGGGAGGGGGCACAGATACGCAGTATTTT. Translating it yields CASSQLAGGGTDTQYF.

V and J are TRBV5-4 and TRBJ1-2; 8 bases agree with TRBD1. The ends lost 10 bases at V and 7 bases at J; junction bases unmatched: 21. Germline-derived CDR1 and CDR2 are SGHNT and YYREEE (reference sequence). CDR3 length equals 16 residues. The DNA for the CDR3 is TGTGCCGGACTCCAGCAAGGGGCAGGGGGCGCGGGTGGCTACACCTTC. It codes for CAGLQQGAGGAGGYTF. Full variable domain (missing parts from reference TRBV5-4 and TRBJ1-2): ETGVTQSPTHLIKTRGQQVTLRCSSQSGHNTVSWYQQALGQGPQFIFQYYREEENGRGNFPPRFSGLQFPNYSSELNVNALELDDSALYLCAGLQQGAGGAGGYTFGSGTRLTVV.

CDR3 loop: CSASAGTSGIANTRRPYNEQFF. CDR3 sequence (DNA): TGCAGTGCTAGTGCCGGGACTAGCGGGATAGCAAACACTCGACGACCCTACAATGAGCAGTTCTTC. The chain couples TRBV20-1 to TRBJ2-1, with 13 bases lining up with TRBD2. Unmatched junction bases numbered 22, after V lost 3 bases and J lost 2 bases. Per germline, CDR1 DFQATT and CDR2 SNEGSKA (reference sequence). The CDR3 totals 22 residues.